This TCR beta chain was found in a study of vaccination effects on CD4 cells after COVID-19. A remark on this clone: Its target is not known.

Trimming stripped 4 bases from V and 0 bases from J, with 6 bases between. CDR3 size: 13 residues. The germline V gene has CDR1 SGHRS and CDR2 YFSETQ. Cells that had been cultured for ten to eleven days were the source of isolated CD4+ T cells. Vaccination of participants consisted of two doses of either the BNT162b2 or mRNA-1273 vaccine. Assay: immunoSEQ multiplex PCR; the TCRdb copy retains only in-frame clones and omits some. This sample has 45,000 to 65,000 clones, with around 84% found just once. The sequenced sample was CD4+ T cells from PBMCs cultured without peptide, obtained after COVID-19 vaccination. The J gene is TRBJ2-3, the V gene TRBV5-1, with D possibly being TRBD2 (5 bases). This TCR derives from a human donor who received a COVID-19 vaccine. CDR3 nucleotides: TGCGCCAGCAGCCCGGGGAGCACAGATACGCAGTATTTT. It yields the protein CASSPGSTDTQYF.